The 10 T cell receptor beta chains in this list originate from one sample, sequenced in a study of vaccination and CD4 T cells after COVID-19. Indicated treatment: roughly 11-day PBMC culture with coronavirus spike peptide pools or control peptides (ViraFEST assay). These receptors' targets are unknown. The Oncomine TCR Beta short-read assay was applied to DNA of cultured CD4+ T cells. TCRdb independently ran MiXCR on the PCR reads; one entry per CDR3 protein. This sample has around 20,000 distinct CDR3 sequences, with approximately 45% found just once. Sequenced here: CD4+ T cells from blood, cultured in vitro, sampled before SARS-CoV-2 vaccination. The source is a human donor who had recovered from COVID-19.

The V and J genes are TRBV6-1 and TRBJ2-2, with TRBD1 as a possible D gene (8 bases). CDR1 is MNHNS, CDR2 SASEGT, per germline. The V end was cut by 4 bases, the J end by 8 bases, with 17 bases between. The length of the CDR3 is 15 residues. CDR3: CASSAGQGGIGELFF. CDR3 nucleotide sequence: TGTGCCAGCAGTGCCGGACAGGGAGGGATTGGGGAGCTGTTTTTT.

In its sample, this clonotype was seen a few times. The chain joins TRBV6-1 to TRBJ1-2; tentative D call: TRBD1 (5 bases). The length of the CDR3 is 13 residues. The V end lost 6 bases, the J end lost 8 bases, and 16 bases lay between the germline ends. Germline CDR1 reads MNHNS; CDR2 reads SASEGT. CDR3: CASRDQGSRGYTF. For the CDR3, the DNA is TGTGCCAGCAGGGACCAGGGATCCCGCGGCTACACCTTC.

With regard to this clonotype: A junction end diverges from the germline sequence, so it may reflect a read error. CDR3: CASSLSGQGFHEQYF. The CDR3 region has the DNA TGCGCCAGCAGCTTATCGGGACAGGGCTTCCACGAGCAGTACTTC. The V gene is TRBV7-9, the J gene TRBJ2-7; 9 nucleotides line up with TRBD1. This CDR3 region has 15 residues. Germline values: CDR1 SEHNR, CDR2 FQNEAQ (reference sequence). Full variable domain (rest looked up from reference TRBV7-9 and TRBJ2-7): DTGVSQNPRHKITKRGQNVTFRCDPISEHNRLYWYRQTLGQGPEFLTYFQNEAQLEKSRLLSDRFSAERPKGSFSTLEIQRTEQGDSAMYLCASSLSGQGFHEQYFGPGTRLTVT.

This chain links TRBV5-8 with TRBJ2-5, with D unclear. V shed 6 bases and J shed 3 bases, with 12 bases lying between them. The germline gives CDR1 SGHTS, CDR2 YDEGEE. The CDR3 is made up of 13 amino acids. CDR3 DNA: TGTGCCAGCAACAAAGACTTGAAAGAGACCCAGTACTTC. Translated, it gives CASNKDLKETQYF. Combining the CDR3 with reference TRBV5-8 and TRBJ2-5 gives the whole variable domain EAGVTQSPTHLIKTRGQQATLRCSPISGHTSVYWYQQALGLGLQFLLWYDEGEERNRGNFPPRFSGRQFPNYSSELNVNALELEDSALYLCASNKDLKETQYFGPGTRLLVL.

This clonotype has only one observation. The gene calls are TRBV7-9 and TRBJ2-3; 12 bases fit TRBD1. V lost 5 bases and J lost 4; bases outside the gene matches: 10. CDR3 length equals 17 residues. Per the germline V gene, CDR1 is SEHNR and CDR2 is FQNEAQ (reference sequence). The CDR3 nucleotides read TGTGCCAGCAGCCAGCCCGGGACAGGGGGCCACCCAGATACGCAGTATTTT. Residues: CASSQPGTGGHPDTQYF.

V is TRBV5-1 and J is TRBJ2-5, with 9 positions matching TRBD1. V trimming: 4 bases; J trimming: 1 base; junction bases outside the gene matches: 11. Germline lookup yields CDR1 SGHRS and CDR2 YFSETQ. The CDR3 contains 17 residues. CDR3 loop: CASSRNAGTGPQETQYF. The CDR3 DNA sequence: TGCGCCAGCAGCCGAAACGCCGGGACAGGGCCCCAAGAGACCCAGTACTTC.

In its sample, this clonotype was seen once. V is TRBV27 and J is TRBJ1-3, with D perhaps TRBD1 (6 bases). The CDR3 runs to 14 residues. Between the trimmed V and J ends, which lost 6 bases and 0 bases, there was a span of 9 bases. CDR1 is MNHEY, CDR2 SMNVEV, per germline (reference sequence). The CDR3 loop reads CASSGQLSGNTIYF. In nucleotides, the CDR3 is TGTGCCAGCAGCGGACAGCTCTCTGGAAACACCATATATTTT.

This chain connects TRBV5-6 to TRBJ2-5, with unresolved D. The V end was cut by 7 bases, the J end by 0 bases, with 13 bases between. Germline CDR1 reads SGHDT; CDR2 reads YYEEEE. This CDR3 is 14 amino acids long. Here the CDR3 reads CASRGARYQETQYF. The DNA for the CDR3 is TGTGCCAGCCGCGGCGCCCGGTACCAAGAGACCCAGTACTTC.

V is TRBV12-3 or TRBV12-4 and J is TRBJ1-6; D call uncertain. This CDR3 contains 14 residues. V was shortened by 7 bases and J by 8 bases, with 15 bases between the two germline ends. CDR3 nucleotides: TGTGCCAGCAAGGTTGGGTTCCCGGATTCACCCCTCCACTTT. This sequence encodes CASKVGFPDSPLHF.

This clonotype was seen a few times. The V gene is TRBV20-1, the J gene TRBJ2-3; 7 bases match TRBD2. The V gene end was trimmed by 5 bases and the J gene end by 2 bases; junction bases not matched to a gene: 4. The V gene's germline CDR1 is DFQATT and CDR2 SNEGSKA (reference sequence). The length of the CDR3 is 13 residues. The CDR3 region has the DNA TGCAGTGCTGGCGGGAGCGACACAGATACGCAGTATTTT. It specifies CSAGGSDTDTQYF.